This T cell receptor (beta chain) comes out of a study of early T cells in non-severe SARS-CoV-2 infection. Study conclusions and caveats: VDJdb matching, biased toward anti-spike CD8 responses, missed private and CD4 specificities.

V lost 2 bases, J lost 7 bases, and 14 bases lay in between. CDR3 length equals 15 residues. The germline gives CDR1 SGHTA, CDR2 FQGNSA. In the library, individual cDNA molecules carried attached unique molecular identifiers. MiXCR, applied by TCRdb to the 5' RACE reads, yields one record per CDR3 protein. Here the sample spans 40,000 or so distinct CDR3 sequences, about 9.9% being singletons. Comments on this clonotype: Its antigen is still unknown.

The sequenced sample was whole blood. The chain couples TRBV7-2 to TRBJ2-2; the D is unclear. This sequence was found in an adult who was a healthcare worker with PCR-confirmed SARS-CoV-2 infection or an uninfected control (not recorded which). The CDR3 here is CASSLSSSWGGELFF. The CDR3, as DNA: TGTGCCAGCAGCTTATCGTCATCCTGGGGCGGGGAGCTGTTTTTT.